One and the same sample provided the 25 T cell receptor beta chains below, sequenced in a study of CD8 T cells in ankylosing spondylitis. MiXCR was run by TCRdb on the 5' RACE reads, yielding one entry per CDR3 protein. The sample lists hundreds of thousands of distinct CDR3 sequences, roughly 8.6% occurring once. The specimen was blood, either unsorted or a sorted T cell fraction (not recorded which). Receptors were obtained from a male donor with ankylosing spondylitis or in good health (not recorded which).

The V and J genes are TRBV2 and TRBJ1-1; 10 nucleotides agree with TRBD1. V lost 8 bases, J lost 2 bases, and 8 bases stayed unmatched. Germline V gene sequence: CDR1 SNHLY, CDR2 FYNNEI. The length of the CDR3 is 15 residues. The chain's CDR3 is CASGETGGGNTEAFF. The CDR3 DNA follows: TGTGCCAGCGGAGAGACAGGGGGCGGTAACACTGAAGCTTTCTTT. Variable domain in full (rest from reference TRBV2 and TRBJ1-1): EPEVTQTPSHQVTQMGQEVILRCVPISNHLYFYWYRQILGQKVEFLVSFYNNEISEKSEIFDDQFSVERPDGSNFTLKIRSTKLEDSAMYFCASGETGGGNTEAFFGQGTRLTVV.

This clonotype was seen only a few times. The chain recombines TRBV20-1 with TRBJ2-7, with TRBD2 matching 10 bases. The CDR3 has 15 amino acids. Per germline, CDR1 DFQATT and CDR2 SNEGSKA (reference sequence). V dropped 0 bases and J dropped 2; count of bases not matched to a gene: 4. The CDR3 coding sequence is TGCAGTGCTAGAGATTTGAGCGGGGGGGCCTACGAGCAGTACTTC. As protein: CSARDLSGGAYEQYF.

As for this clonotype: The junction does not match germline at one end; this may be a read error. This chain links TRBV10-2 with TRBJ2-3; D is unresolved. The CDR3 is 13 residues long. The germline CDR1 and CDR2 sequences are WSHSY and SAAADI. CDR3 loop: CASNSARTDTLYF. The CDR3, as DNA: TGCGCCAGCAACAGCGCCCGCACAGATACGCTGTATTTT.

This clonotype occurred a few times. The rearrangement links TRBV19 to TRBJ1-5, with D maybe TRBD1 (5 bases). CDR3 length: 15 amino acids. The germline V and J ends were trimmed by 3 bases and 6 bases, with 15 bases remaining between them. Germline V CDR1 and CDR2: LNHDA, SQIVND (reference sequence). The CDR3 coding sequence is TGTGCCAGTAGTATTGGGGACGCGAGCGGTCAGCCCCAGCATTTT. Translating gives CASSIGDASGQPQHF.

This clonotype has ten or more counts. This chain connects TRBV20-1 to TRBJ2-3; 9 nucleotides align to TRBD2. The length of the CDR3 is 15 residues. CDR1 and CDR2 from the germline V gene are DFQATT and SNEGSKA (reference sequence). J was trimmed by 3 bases and V by 0 bases; bases with no gene match: 4. The CDR3 DNA sequence: TGCAGTGCTAGAGAAACTAGCGGGCGGACAGATACGCAGTATTTT. This encodes CSARETSGRTDTQYF.

The V call is TRBV5-1, the J call TRBJ2-5, with D possibly matching TRBD1 (5 bases). Germline loops: CDR1 SGHRS, CDR2 YFSETQ. Trimming cost V 4 bases and J 5 bases, with 18 bases left between them. The CDR3 length is 15 residues. CDR3 residues: CASSQEGAPSETQYF. The CDR3 DNA reads TGCGCCAGCAGCCAAGAAGGGGCACCATCGGAGACCCAGTACTTC.

This clonotype was seen many times. The V and J genes are TRBV20-1 and TRBJ2-1; no definite D call. V lost 6 bases to trimming and J lost 10 bases, with 16 bases between them. The CDR3 contains 12 residues. Germline assignment: CDR1 DFQATT and CDR2 SNEGSKA (reference sequence). CDR3 nucleotides: TGCAGTGCCGATGTACGGCAGATGGAGCAGTTCTTC. This sequence encodes CSADVRQMEQFF.

In the case of this clonotype: Just one base apart from a much larger clone, this may be a read error. The V call is TRBV29-1, the J call TRBJ2-1; TRBD1 is a possible D gene (5 bases). This CDR3 is built from 13 residues. Trimming left V 4 bases short and J 4 bases short, with 11 bases between. The germline V gene encodes CDR1 SQVTM and CDR2 ANQGSEA. Here the CDR3 reads CSVGQTLYNEQFF. In DNA, the CDR3 is TGCAGCGTTGGACAGACACTATACAATGAGCAGTTCTTC.

In its sample, this clonotype was seen many times. The chain uses TRBV3-1 and TRBJ1-1, with D perhaps matching TRBD1 (5 bases). CDR3 size: 13 residues. Looked up from germline, CDR1 is LGHDT and CDR2 is YNNKEL (reference sequence). Trimming cost V 8 bases and J 0 bases, with 10 bases left between them. CDR3 amino acids: CASGRQLNTEAFF. The CDR3 DNA sequence: TGTGCCAGCGGCAGACAGTTGAACACTGAAGCTTTCTTT.

The sample holds many counts of this clonotype. The chain has TRBV5-1 and TRBJ1-1; D might be TRBD1 (5 bases). Germline-derived CDR1 and CDR2 are SGHRS and YFSETQ. This CDR3 comprises 12 residues. Trimming cost V 3 bases and J 8 bases, with 11 bases left between them. Here the CDR3 DNA reads TGCGCCAGCAGCTGGGACGGGACCGAAGCTTTCTTT. Encoded protein: CASSWDGTEAFF. The whole variable domain, filled in from reference TRBV5-1 and TRBJ1-1, reads KAGVTQTPRYLIKTRGQQVTLSCSPISGHRSVSWYQQTPGQGLQFLFEYFSETQRNKGNFPGRFSGRQFSNSRSEMNVSTLELGDSALYLCASSWDGTEAFFGQGTRLTVV.

This clonotype came up many times. The chain is built from TRBV6-1 and TRBJ2-5; D possibly corresponds to TRBD1 (5 bases). Germline loops: CDR1 MNHNS, CDR2 SASEGT. The length of the CDR3 is 13 residues. Trimming removed 4 bases from V and 2 bases from J, with 8 bases in between. Written as DNA, the CDR3 is TGTGCCAGCAGTGGGACAAGACAAGAGACCCAGTACTTC. Translation: CASSGTRQETQYF.

This clonotype showed up many times. V is TRBV19 and J is TRBJ2-5, with D perhaps matching TRBD2 (5 bases). Germline CDR1 is LNHDA and CDR2 is SQIVND (reference sequence). The V gene lost 4 bases and the J gene lost 5 bases, with 5 bases spanning the gap. This CDR3 is built from 11 residues. The CDR3 DNA follows: TGTGCCAGTAGTAGCGGGGAGACCCAGTACTTC. As protein: CASSSGETQYF.

There are many counts of this clonotype. The junction differs from germline at one of its ends, possibly a read error. CDR3 amino acids: CASSSLLLAVAF. Written as DNA, the CDR3 is TGTGCCAGCAGCTCGTTACTCCTAGCTGTTGCCTTC. The chain recombines TRBV13 with TRBJ2-1; D may be TRBD2 (5 bases). The CDR3 is 12 amino acids. Germline values: CDR1 PRHDT, CDR2 FYEKMQ (reference sequence). Complete variable domain (other parts from reference TRBV13 and TRBJ2-1): AAGVIQSPRHLIKEKRETATLKCYPIPRHDTVYWYQQGPGQDPQFLISFYEKMQSDKGSIPDRFSAQQFSDYHSELNMSSLELGDSALYFCASSSLLLAVAFGPGTRLTVL.

This clonotype was picked up many times. In nucleotides, the CDR3 is TGTGCCAGCAGTTTAGGCGCTAGCGGTGCCAATGAGCAGTTCTTC. Translated: CASSLGASGANEQFF. The V and J genes are TRBV27 and TRBJ2-1; TRBD2 matches at 7 bases. CDR3 length: 15 amino acids. The germline CDR1 and CDR2 sequences are MNHEY and SMNVEV (reference sequence). The V gene end was trimmed by 2 bases and the J gene end by 6 bases; junction bases not matched to a gene: 7.

This clonotype showed up many times. This chain connects TRBV7-9 to TRBJ2-7; unclear D gene. The CDR3 spans 12 residues. The germline gives CDR1 SEHNR, CDR2 FQNEAQ (reference sequence). V dropped 2 bases and J dropped 5 bases, with 7 bases sitting between them. CDR3 sequence reads: CASSLKENEQYF. CDR3 bases: TGTGCCAGCAGCTTAAAGGAGAACGAGCAGTACTTC. Full variable domain (missing parts from reference TRBV7-9 and TRBJ2-7): DTGVSQNPRHKITKRGQNVTFRCDPISEHNRLYWYRQTLGQGPEFLTYFQNEAQLEKSRLLSDRFSAERPKGSFSTLEIQRTEQGDSAMYLCASSLKENEQYFGPGTRLTVT.

V and J are TRBV7-6 and TRBJ2-1, with TRBD2 as a possible D gene (6 bases). V was cut by 4 bases and J by 10 bases, with 20 bases left in between. This CDR3 has 15 residues. Germline V gives CDR1 SGHVS, CDR2 FNYEAQ. CDR3 coding DNA: TGTGCCAGCAGCTCTACTAGCCTGGCTTATTGGGAGCAGTTCTTC. Translation gives CASSSTSLAYWEQFF. The whole variable domain, filled in from reference TRBV7-6 and TRBJ2-1, reads GAGVSQSPRYKVTKRGQDVALRCDPISGHVSLYWYRQALGQGPEFLTYFNYEAQQDKSGLPNDRFSAERPEGSISTLTIQRTEQRDSAMYRCASSSTSLAYWEQFFGPGTRLTVL.

The V and J genes are TRBV4-1 and TRBJ2-7; D is unresolved. The CDR3 runs 16 residues. Germline loops: CDR1 MGHRA, CDR2 YSYEKL. V dropped 0 bases and J dropped 0 bases, with 12 bases sitting between them. CDR3 sequence reads: CASSQERMGFSYEQYF. Written as DNA, the CDR3 is TGCGCCAGCAGCCAAGAAAGGATGGGGTTCTCCTACGAGCAGTACTTC.

This clonotype was seen many times. The rearrangement uses TRBV6-2 or TRBV6-3 and TRBJ2-4, with 7 nucleotides matching TRBD1. V dropped 5 bases and J dropped 0; count of bases not matched to a gene: 7. Germline values: CDR1 MNHEY, CDR2 SVGEGT. The CDR3 sequence is 16 residues long. The CDR3 sequence: CASSRDRSLAKNIQYF. The CDR3, as DNA: TGTGCCAGCAGTAGGGACAGATCGCTAGCCAAAAACATTCAGTACTTC.

In its sample, this clonotype was seen many times. The chain employs TRBV7-2 and TRBJ1-1; D not certain. The CDR3 runs to 15 residues. Germline CDR1 is SGHTA and CDR2 is FQGNSA. V was shortened by 1 base and J by 0 bases, with 9 bases between the two germline ends. CDR3 bases: TGTGCCAGCAGCTTAGGCGGCCCTATGAACACTGAAGCTTTCTTT. Translating gives CASSLGGPMNTEAFF.

In its sample, this clonotype was seen many times. CDR3 amino acids: CASSLGRAGTYNEQFF. The CDR3 DNA follows: TGTGCCAGCAGCTTAGGTCGGGCCGGAACCTACAATGAGCAGTTCTTC. The chain carries TRBV7-3 and TRBJ2-1; D uncertain. The V end lost 2 bases, the J end lost 2 bases, and 13 bases lay between the germline ends. Germline values: CDR1 SGHTA, CDR2 FQGTGA. CDR3 length: 16 residues.

Many counts were recorded for this clonotype. The chain recombines TRBV6-2 or TRBV6-3 with TRBJ2-5; D is perhaps TRBD2 (5 bases). This CDR3 is 12 amino acids long. V was shortened by 7 bases and J by 2 bases, with 8 bases between the two germline ends. Germline V gene sequence: CDR1 MNHEY, CDR2 SVGEGT. The CDR3 DNA sequence: TGTGCCAGCAAGGGAGAACAAGAGACCCAGTACTTC. Its translation is CASKGEQETQYF.

This chain links TRBV20-1 with TRBJ2-3; 10 nucleotides agree with TRBD2. The CDR3 extends over 14 amino acids. The V segment lost 6 bases and the J segment 1 base; nucleotides outside the gene matches: 4. Germline V lookup: CDR1 DFQATT, CDR2 SNEGSKA (reference sequence). This chain's CDR3 is CSALSGRGTDTQYF. Here the CDR3 DNA reads TGCAGTGCCCTAAGCGGGAGGGGCACAGATACGCAGTATTTT.

This clonotype was seen only a few times. The chain links TRBV2 to TRBJ2-2; possible D gene TRBD1, 6 bases. The CDR3 runs to 15 residues. Germline-derived CDR1 and CDR2 are SNHLY and FYNNEI. Trimming left V 7 bases short and J 4 bases short, with 16 bases between. Written as DNA, the CDR3 is TGTGCCAGCACATCGCAGGGGCGTAGCACCGGGGAGCTGTTTTTT. Its protein is CASTSQGRSTGELFF. The whole variable domain, filled in from reference TRBV2 and TRBJ2-2, reads EPEVTQTPSHQVTQMGQEVILRCVPISNHLYFYWYRQILGQKVEFLVSFYNNEISEKSEIFDDQFSVERPDGSNFTLKIRSTKLEDSAMYFCASTSQGRSTGELFFGEGSRLTVL.

This clonotype was counted at least ten times. The chain links TRBV20-1 to TRBJ2-3; D not certain. The CDR3 runs to 15 residues. Germline V gene sequence: CDR1 DFQATT, CDR2 SNEGSKA (reference sequence). Trimming left V 4 bases short and J 1 base short, with 15 bases between. Written as DNA, the CDR3 is TGCAGTGCTACTAAAACCTTGGACCGCACAGATACGCAGTATTTT. This codes for CSATKTLDRTDTQYF.

This clonotype was observed many times. This rearrangement joins TRBV20-1 to TRBJ1-4; perhaps TRBD1 as D (6 bases). V lost 4 bases and J 3 bases, leaving 9 bases between the germline ends. The CDR3 is 13 amino acids. CDR1 is DFQATT, CDR2 SNEGSKA, per germline (reference sequence). Written as DNA, the CDR3 is TGCAGTGCTAACAGGGAGGCTAATGAAAAACTGTTTTTT. Amino acids: CSANREANEKLFF.